Below, 18 T cell receptor beta chains from the same sample are listed, as sequenced in a study of metastatic and nonmetastatic thyroid tumors. Thyroid surgery was preceded by no treatment in any patient. TCRdb re-clonotyped the PCR reads via MiXCR. The repertoire consists of more than 20,000 clones, with around 12% occurring once and the leading ten covering around 24%. Material for sequencing was blood. All receptors come from a female donor with papillary thyroid cancer or a benign thyroid nodule (not recorded which). Some clones in this sample may be carry-over from other donors' samples.

This clone was counted ten times or more. The J gene is TRBJ2-1, the V gene TRBV20-1; 15 bases are shared with TRBD2. V trimming: 0 bases; J trimming: 4 bases; junction bases outside the gene matches: 4. CDR3 size: 17 residues. Germline CDR1 and CDR2: DFQATT and SNEGSKA (reference sequence). The CDR3 region has the DNA TGCAGTGCTAGAGAAGGGACTAGCGGGGGGCGTTACAATGAGCAGTTCTTC. The encoded protein is CSAREGTSGGRYNEQFF.

This clone was seen many times. The V call is TRBV5-1, the J call TRBJ2-4, with D perhaps TRBD1 (6 bases). The CDR3 sequence is 13 residues long. CDR1 SGHRS and CDR2 YFSETQ come from the germline V gene. V was shortened by 2 bases and J by 7 bases, with 10 bases between the two germline ends. The CDR3 region has the DNA TGCGCCAGCAGCTTCGCCAGGGGTAACATTCAGTACTTC. Protein product: CASSFARGNIQYF.

This clone was observed many times. The chain joins TRBV6-5 to TRBJ1-1; D unclear. Germline CDR1 is MNHEY and CDR2 is SVGAGI. Trimming removed 2 bases from V and 8 bases from J, with 9 bases in between. CDR3 length equals 12 residues. CDR3 bases: TGTGCCAGCAGTTACGGGCAGGCCGAAGCTTTCTTT. It translates to CASSYGQAEAFF.

This clone was picked up many times. V usage is TRBV15 and J usage is TRBJ2-1; 8 nucleotides line up with TRBD2. The CDR3 spans 18 residues. J gave up 0 bases and V 0 bases, and 7 bases lay outside the gene matches. Germline V gene data show CDR1 as LNHNV and CDR2 as YYDKDF (reference sequence). The CDR3 DNA sequence: TGTGCCACCAGCAGAGAACTCCCGAGCGGGAGCTCCTACAATGAGCAGTTCTTC. The encoded protein is CATSRELPSGSSYNEQFF.

This clone occurred many times. The gene calls are TRBV19 and TRBJ2-2; a possible D gene is TRBD2 (7 bases). CDR3 length: 16 amino acids. Trimming removed 3 bases from V and 4 bases from J, with 15 bases in between. The germline gives CDR1 LNHDA, CDR2 SQIVND (reference sequence). Written as DNA, the CDR3 is TGTGCCAGTAGTATTTACGGGGGGCGACCCACCGGGGAGCTGTTTTTT. Residues: CASSIYGGRPTGELFF.

In this sample, this clone is medium-sized. The chain uses TRBV19 and TRBJ1-5; D may be TRBD1 (6 bases). The length of the CDR3 is 14 residues. V was cut by 6 bases and J by 6 bases, with 15 bases left in between. CDR1 LNHDA and CDR2 SQIVND come from the germline V gene (reference sequence). The CDR3 sequence: CASRPQGKGQPQHF. DNA of the CDR3: TGTGCCAGTAGACCGCAGGGGAAGGGTCAGCCCCAGCATTTT.

This clone was observed at least ten times. The genes are TRBV9 and TRBJ2-7, with TRBD1 as a possible D gene (6 bases). The CDR3 sequence is 13 residues long. Trimming pared 3 bases from V and 4 bases from J, leaving 11 bases between. CDR1 is SGDLS, CDR2 YYNGEE, per germline. The CDR3 DNA follows: TGTGCCAGCAGCGACAGGGAAGGGTACGAGCAGTACTTC. Amino acid sequence: CASSDREGYEQYF.

This clone rates as medium-sized (0.01 to 0.1%). The chain joins TRBV6-2 or TRBV6-3 to TRBJ2-5, with 7 bases fitting TRBD2. J was trimmed by 5 bases and V by 5 bases; bases with no gene match: 14. Germline values: CDR1 MNHEY, CDR2 SVGEGT. The CDR3 loop spans 16 amino acids. The chain's CDR3 is CASSLFRSGRAETQYF. DNA of the CDR3: TGTGCCAGCAGTCTATTCCGTAGCGGGCGAGCGGAGACCCAGTACTTC.

V usage is TRBV12-3 or TRBV12-4 and J usage is TRBJ1-2, with D maybe TRBD1 (6 bases). V was clipped by 1 base and J by 7 bases, with 16 bases between them. This CDR3 has 15 amino acids. CDR3 in amino acids: CASSLVQGGRRGYTF. The CDR3 DNA reads TGTGCCAGCAGTTTAGTGCAAGGGGGGAGACGTGGCTACACCTTC.

This clone was observed at least ten times. This chain joins TRBV7-8 and TRBJ2-7; D ambiguous. Germline CDR1 and CDR2: SGHVS and FQNEAQ. The CDR3 consists of 15 residues. V was shortened by 0 bases and J by 0 bases, with 9 bases between the two germline ends. CDR3 DNA sequence: TGTGCCAGCAGCTTAGCCCGCGACCACTCCTACGAGCAGTACTTC. Its translation is CASSLARDHSYEQYF.

Ten or more counts support this clone. The J gene is TRBJ2-3, the V gene TRBV20-1, with D unclear. The CDR3 covers 11 residues. Trimming shortened V by 5 bases and J by 9 bases, and 12 bases separated the two germline ends. The germline gives CDR1 DFQATT, CDR2 SNEGSKA (reference sequence). The CDR3 DNA follows: TGCAGTGCTGACTTCGGGTACACGCAGTATTTT. It translates to CSADFGYTQYF.

This clone was counted at least ten times. The same CDR3 is also encoded by other DNA sequences in this sample. The CDR3 spells CAWSVGGSSYEQYF. Here the CDR3 DNA reads TGTGCCTGGAGTGTCGGGGGGAGCTCCTACGAGCAGTACTTC. The V and J genes are TRBV30 and TRBJ2-7; 7 bases fit TRBD2. Germline V CDR1 and CDR2: GTSNPN, SVGIG (reference sequence). Trimming cost V 0 bases and J 0 bases; bases outside gene matches: 2. The CDR3 is made up of 14 amino acids. The entire variable domain, with the rest obtained from reference TRBV30 and TRBJ2-7, is as follows: SQTIHQWPATLVQPVGSPLSLECTVEGTSNPNLYWYRQAAGRGLQLLFYSVGIGQISSEVPQNLSASRPQDRQFILSSKKLLLSDSGFYLCAWSVGGSSYEQYFGPGTRLTVT.

Ten or more counts support this clone. This chain connects TRBV27 to TRBJ2-5; the D gene is possibly TRBD2 (5 bases). Germline assignment: CDR1 MNHEY and CDR2 SMNVEV (reference sequence). The ends were cut back, 3 bases at V and 4 bases at J, with 9 bases in the middle. The CDR3 spans 13 residues. CDR3 sequence reads: CASSFPGGETQYF. Written as DNA, the CDR3 is TGTGCCAGCAGTTTTCCAGGAGGAGAGACCCAGTACTTC.

This clone was seen repeatedly, ten times or more. The V gene is TRBV27, the J gene TRBJ2-3; D gene uncertain. V was clipped by 8 bases and J by 3 bases, with 9 bases between them. The germline V gene has CDR1 MNHEY and CDR2 SMNVEV (reference sequence). The CDR3 consists of 12 residues. The CDR3 DNA is TGTGCCAGCTCTACCCGAACAGATACGCAGTATTTT. It specifies CASSTRTDTQYF.

By sample fraction, this clone is medium-sized (0.01 to 0.1%). The rearrangement links TRBV6-1 to TRBJ1-2, with TRBD1 as a possible D gene (5 bases). Germline V gene lookup returns CDR1 MNHNS and CDR2 SASEGT. The CDR3 spans 13 residues. Between the trimmed V and J ends, which lost 2 bases and 4 bases, there was a span of 8 bases. This CDR3 is CASSEQGSYGYTF. For the CDR3, the DNA is TGTGCCAGCAGTGAACAGGGCAGCTATGGCTACACCTTC.

The chain links TRBV7-9 to TRBJ1-4; unclear D gene. Germline V CDR1 and CDR2: SEHNR, FQNEAQ (reference sequence). V was shortened by 6 bases and J by 6 bases, with 23 bases between the two germline ends. The CDR3 covers 17 residues. CDR3 sequence: CASSFRELGIMDEKLFF. CDR3 DNA: TGTGCCAGCAGTTTTAGGGAATTGGGGATAATGGATGAAAAACTGTTTTTT.

In this sample, this clone is medium-sized. The chain carries TRBV4-3 and TRBJ2-1; D unresolved. Trimming shortened V by 0 bases and J by 4 bases, and 13 bases separated the two germline ends. The germline gives CDR1 LGHNA, CDR2 YSLEER. CDR3 size: 16 residues. The CDR3: CASSQDSRPPYNEQFF. In DNA, the CDR3 is TGCGCCAGCAGCCAAGATAGCCGACCACCTTACAATGAGCAGTTCTTC.

The sample holds a few counts of this clone. The V call is TRBV28, the J call TRBJ1-5, with D possibly being TRBD1 (5 bases). V lost 5 bases to trimming and J lost 6 bases, with 14 bases between them. The germline V gene encodes CDR1 MDHEN and CDR2 SYDVKM. The length of the CDR3 is 14 residues. CDR3 sequence: CASSLPGHSQPQHF. The CDR3 coding sequence is TGTGCCAGCAGTCTGCCCGGACATAGTCAGCCCCAGCATTTT.